A selection of T cell receptor beta chains follows, all from one sample in a study of cytomegalovirus exposure and HLA in healthy donors. The data were produced by immunoSEQ multiplex PCR, yet TCRdb's version contains in-frame clones alone and is incomplete. The sample includes about 82,000 clones, over 75% of them seen just once. Sequencing was carried out using PBMCs. These receptors all stem from a man over 45 in good health and CMV-seronegative. The CDR3 runs from the conserved cysteine through the conserved F or W. D genes are given only for firm matches. Not all rows give a size; the values are once, few, many and, for expanded clones, a class.

J | V | size | D | CDR3 | DNA
TRBJ2-1 | TRBV9 | NA | NA | CASSVPGGLNEQFF | TGTGCCAGCAGCGTCCCAGGGGGGTTAAATGAGCAGTTCTTC
TRBJ2-4 | TRBV30 | NA | NA | CAWSEDGGNNQLGKNIQYF | TGTGCCTGGAGTGAAGACGGAGGGAACAACCAACTAGGCAAAAACATTCAGTACTTC
TRBJ2-2 | TRBV7-3 | NA | TRBD2 | CASSLELARPGELFF | TGTGCCAGCAGCTTAGAACTAGCGAGACCCGGGGAGCTGTTTTTT
TRBJ2-1 | TRBV2 | NA | TRBD2 | CASSAVLHGGGNNEQFF | TGTGCCAGCAGTGCGGTGCTTCATGGCGGGGGAAACAATGAGCAGTTCTTC
TRBJ1-3 | TRBV10-3 | NA | TRBD1 | CAITPAGGLDTIYF | TGTGCCATCACCCCAGCAGGGGGCTTGGACACCATATATTTT
TRBJ2-3 | TRBV7-2 | NA | TRBD2 | CASSHLGPSGGSDTQYF | TGTGCCAGCAGCCACTTAGGGCCTAGCGGGGGGTCAGATACGCAGTATTTT
TRBJ2-6 | TRBV5-1 | NA | NA | CASRLQSGANVLTF | TGCGCCAGCAGGTTGCAATCTGGGGCCAACGTCCTGACTTTC
TRBJ1-3 | TRBV5-5 | NA | NA | CASSLGTGPSGNTIYF | TGTGCCAGCAGCTTGGGTACAGGCCCCTCTGGAAACACCATATATTTT
TRBJ1-5 | TRBV27 | NA | NA | CASSFLGAVNQPQHF | TGTGCCAGCAGTTTTTTGGGGGCAGTTAATCAGCCCCAGCATTTT
TRBJ1-1 | TRBV28 | NA | NA | CASTLRVSSEAFF | TGTGCCAGCACCCTCAGGGTTTCTTCTGAAGCTTTCTTT
TRBJ2-2 | TRBV30 | NA | NA | CAWSVKPERFYANTGELFF | TGTGCCTGGAGTGTTAAGCCCGAGAGATTCTACGCGAACACCGGGGAGCTGTTTTTT
TRBJ2-7 | TRBV4-2 | NA | TRBD2 | CASSQDRASGYEQYF | TGTGCCAGCAGCCAAGATCGGGCTAGCGGATACGAGCAGTACTTC
TRBJ1-3 | TRBV7-6 | NA | TRBD1 | CASSLGSTGGISAGNTIYF | TGTGCCAGCAGCTTGGGTTCTACAGGGGGCATTTCTGCCGGAAACACCATATATTTT
TRBJ2-4 | TRBV4-2 | NA | NA | CASSQEGKYRAKNIQYF | TGTGCCAGCAGCCAAGAGGGGAAATACAGGGCCAAAAACATTCAGTACTTC
TRBJ1-1 | TRBV11-2 | NA | TRBD1 | CASSFGTGNTEAFF | TGTGCCAGCAGCTTCGGGACAGGTAACACTGAAGCTTTCTTT
TRBJ1-1 | TRBV7-9 | NA | TRBD1 | CSSSQPTGAVFEAFF | TGTTCCAGCAGCCAGCCGACAGGGGCGGTGTTTGAAGCTTTCTTT
TRBJ2-3 | TRBV30 | NA | NA | CAWSVGMVAGTDTQYF | TGTGCCTGGAGTGTAGGGATGGTAGCGGGCACAGATACGCAGTATTTT
TRBJ2-3 | TRBV6-4 | few | NA | CASSVDSGTDTQYF | TGTGCCAGCAGTGTGGATAGCGGCACAGATACGCAGTATTTT
TRBJ1-3 | TRBV5-1 | few | TRBD1 | CASSPRIPGQGTGNTIYF | TGCGCCAGCAGCCCTCGTATTCCGGGACAGGGGACCGGAAACACCATATATTTT
TRBJ2-3 | TRBV6-4 | few | NA | CASSDTSTDTQYF | TGTGCCAGCAGCGACACTAGCACAGATACGCAGTATTTT
TRBJ1-3 | TRBV6-1 | NA | TRBD1 | CASSGGTANSGNTIYF | TGTGCCAGCAGTGGGGGGACAGCCAACTCTGGAAACACCATATATTTT
TRBJ2-5 | TRBV9 | NA | NA | CASSVSDLLQETQYF | TGTGCCAGCAGCGTAAGCGATCTCCTTCAAGAGACCCAGTACTTC
TRBJ2-1 | TRBV5-4 | once | TRBD2 | CASSSKRGAGNEQFF | TGTGCCAGCAGCTCGAAGCGGGGGGCGGGCAATGAGCAGTTCTTC
TRBJ1-5 | TRBV19 | NA | NA | CASSIEGGDSNQPQHF | TGTGCCAGTAGTATAGAGGGGGGAGATAGCAATCAGCCCCAGCATTTT
TRBJ2-7 | TRBV2 | few | NA | CASSPYDRSQSGEQYF | TGTGCCAGCAGCCCTTACGACAGGAGCCAAAGTGGAGAGCAGTACTTC
TRBJ2-1 | TRBV5-1 | NA | NA | CATTAGGGPISNEQFF | TGCGCCACCACCGCAGGGGGAGGACCCATCAGCAATGAGCAGTTCTTC
TRBJ1-2 | TRBV7-9 | NA | NA | CASSLDYGYSEGENYGYTF | TGTGCCAGCAGCTTAGATTACGGCTACTCGGAAGGGGAAAACTATGGCTACACCTTC
TRBJ1-1 | TRBV10-2 | few | NA | CASSTDRNTEAFF | TGCGCCAGCAGTACTGACAGGAACACTGAAGCTTTCTTT
TRBJ2-1 | TRBV5-6 | NA | TRBD1 | CASSAIDWTGFSYNEQFF | TGTGCCAGCAGCGCAATCGATTGGACAGGCTTCTCCTACAATGAGCAGTTCTTC
TRBJ2-7 | TRBV18 | NA | TRBD2 | CASSPPNLLAGANYEQYF | TGTGCCAGCTCACCCCCCAATCTCCTAGCGGGGGCCAACTACGAGCAGTACTTC
TRBJ1-1 | TRBV18 | once | NA | CASSSLADTEAFF | TGTGCCAGCTCGAGTCTAGCGGACACTGAAGCTTTCTTT
TRBJ2-6 | TRBV14 | few | NA | CASSPPKGAGANVLTF | TGTGCCAGCAGCCCTCCCAAGGGAGCTGGGGCCAACGTCCTGACTTTC
TRBJ2-5 | TRBV7-9 | NA | TRBD2 | CASSPLLLAGNYQETQYF | TGTGCCAGCAGCCCCCTTTTGCTAGCGGGGAATTACCAAGAGACCCAGTACTTC
TRBJ1-2 | TRBV10-2 | NA | NA | CASSEAQGYSGYTF | TGCGCCAGCAGTGAGGCCCAGGGTTATAGTGGCTACACCTTC
TRBJ1-2 | TRBV10-3 | few | TRBD1 | CAISADRANYGYTF | TGTGCCATCAGTGCGGACAGGGCGAACTATGGCTACACCTTC
TRBJ2-2 | TRBV7-3 | NA | TRBD2 | CASSLTGASGGRELFF | TGTGCCAGCAGCCTCACCGGGGCTAGCGGGGGGCGTGAGCTGTTTTTT
TRBJ1-2 | TRBV6-6 | NA | TRBD1 | CASSYAGDRGGYTF | TGTGCCAGCAGTTATGCAGGGGACAGGGGGGGCTACACCTTC
TRBJ1-1 | TRBV4-1 | NA | NA | CASSLDLRGTEAFF | TGCGCCAGCAGCCTGGACCTCAGGGGCACTGAAGCTTTCTTT
TRBJ1-5 | TRBV7-2 | NA | NA | CASSLVAGTNQPQHF | TGTGCCAGCAGCTTAGTGGCAGGGACTAATCAGCCCCAGCATTTT
TRBJ2-5 | TRBV7-9 | once | TRBD1 | CASSLTGALYQETQYF | TGTGCCAGCAGCTTGACAGGGGCCCTGTACCAAGAGACCCAGTACTTC
TRBJ2-5 | TRBV12-5 | few | TRBD2 | CASGLATSGQETQYF | TGTGCTAGTGGTTTGGCTACTAGCGGCCAAGAGACCCAGTACTTC
TRBJ1-5 | TRBV9 | NA | TRBD1 | CASSRTGDSNQPQHF | TGTGCCAGCAGCCGGACAGGGGATAGCAATCAGCCCCAGCATTTT
TRBJ1-2 | TRBV6-5 | NA | TRBD1 | CASSNDRGTYGYTF | TGTGCCAGCAGTAATGACAGGGGAACCTATGGCTACACCTTC
TRBJ2-7 | TRBV11-2 | once | NA | CASSLTRDEQYF | TGTGCCAGCAGCTTGACCCGGGACGAGCAGTACTTC
TRBJ1-5 | TRBV6-1 | NA | TRBD1 | CASSDPTGTQPQHF | TGTGCCAGCAGTGATCCGACAGGGACCCAGCCCCAGCATTTT
TRBJ2-7 | TRBV4-1 | NA | TRBD2 | CASSQAPSGVDEQYF | TGCGCCAGCAGCCAAGCACCTAGCGGGGTCGACGAGCAGTACTTC
TRBJ2-5 | TRBV7-2 | NA | NA | CATANYGGQETQYF | TGTGCCACCGCAAATTATGGCGGACAAGAGACCCAGTACTTC
TRBJ1-4 | TRBV5-4 | NA | NA | CASSTQGYDEKLFF | TGTGCCAGCAGCACACAGGGATATGATGAAAAACTGTTTTTT
TRBJ1-5 | TRBV7-3 | NA | NA | CASSQGGAGRLHQPQHF | TGTGCCAGCAGCCAAGGGGGGGCGGGCAGGCTCCATCAGCCCCAGCATTTT
TRBJ2-2 | TRBV6-1 | NA | TRBD2 | CASSELAGGATGELFF | TGTGCCAGCAGCGAACTTGCGGGGGGGGCCACCGGGGAGCTGTTTTTT
TRBJ2-7 | TRBV5-1 | NA | TRBD2 | CASSHGRGSSYEQYF | TGCGCCAGCAGCCACGGGCGGGGGTCGAGCTACGAGCAGTACTTC
TRBJ1-2 | TRBV6-1 | NA | TRBD1 | CASRERAVTAGQPYGYTF | TGTGCCAGCAGGGAAAGAGCCGTCACCGCGGGACAGCCATATGGCTACACCTTC
TRBJ2-3 | TRBV5-8 | NA | TRBD2 | CASSLWSGATLGTDTQYF | TGTGCCAGCAGCCTGTGGAGCGGGGCGACTCTTGGCACAGATACGCAGTATTTT
TRBJ2-2 | TRBV6-5 | NA | NA | CASRQFSLTGELFF | TGTGCCAGCAGACAGTTTAGTCTCACCGGGGAGCTGTTTTTT
TRBJ2-7 | TRBV21-1 | NA | NA | CASSGDGYF | TGTGCCAGCAGCGGAGACGGGTACTTC
TRBJ1-6 | TRBV6-1 | NA | NA | CASSPFSSYNSPLHF | TGTGCCAGCAGTCCGTTTAGCTCCTATAATTCACCCCTCCACTTT
TRBJ2-1 | TRBV19 | NA | NA | CASSALGLHNEQFF | TGTGCCAGTAGTGCGTTAGGACTTCACAATGAGCAGTTCTTC
TRBJ1-3 | TRBV10-3 | NA | TRBD1 | CAIRAHPRDSLWSEENTIYF | TGTGCCATCAGGGCACACCCCCGGGACAGTCTCTGGTCTGAGGAAAACACCATATATTTT
TRBJ1-2 | TRBV28 | NA | NA | CASTQESTGGYGYTF | TGTGCCAGCACCCAGGAATCGACAGGTGGTTATGGCTACACCTTC